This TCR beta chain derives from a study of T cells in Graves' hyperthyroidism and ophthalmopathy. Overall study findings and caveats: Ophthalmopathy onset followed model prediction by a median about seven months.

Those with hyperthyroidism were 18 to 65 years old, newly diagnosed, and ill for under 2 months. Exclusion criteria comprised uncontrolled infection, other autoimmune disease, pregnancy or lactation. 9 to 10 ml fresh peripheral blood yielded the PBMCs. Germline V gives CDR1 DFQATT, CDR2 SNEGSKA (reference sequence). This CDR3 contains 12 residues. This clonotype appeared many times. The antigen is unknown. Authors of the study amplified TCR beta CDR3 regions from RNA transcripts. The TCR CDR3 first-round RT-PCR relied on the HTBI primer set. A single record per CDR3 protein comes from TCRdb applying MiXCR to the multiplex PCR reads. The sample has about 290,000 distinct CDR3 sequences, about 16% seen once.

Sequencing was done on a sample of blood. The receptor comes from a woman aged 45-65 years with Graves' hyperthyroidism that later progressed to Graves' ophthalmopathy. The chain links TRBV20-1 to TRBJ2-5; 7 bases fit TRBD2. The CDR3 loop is CGGLVGQETQYF. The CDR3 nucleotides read TGCGGCGGACTAGTAGGACAAGAGACCCAGTACTTC.